This entry concerns a single T cell receptor beta chain. The germline gives CDR1 LGHNA, CDR2 YNFKEQ. This CDR3 spans 16 amino acids. The ends lost 0 bases at V and 4 bases at J; junction bases unmatched: 5. These data originate in a study of blood T cell repertoires in COVID-19. Whole-study context: The United States, Italy and Spain provided the acute and convalescent COVID-19 samples.

Some clones are missing from TCRdb's copy, which holds only in-frame ones; the method was immunoSEQ multiplex PCR. The sample includes around 170,000 clones, about four fifths of them seen just once. The sequencing sample was made of peripheral blood. V usage is TRBV4-2 and J usage is TRBJ2-3, with 9 positions matching TRBD2. The TCR was taken from a man in his sixties or seventies who had recovered from COVID-19. CDR3 region: CASSQEREGGPDTQYF. The CDR3 DNA is TGTGCCAGCAGCCAAGAGCGGGAGGGTGGTCCAGATACGCAGTATTTT.